This T cell receptor (beta chain) was retrieved from a study of PD-1 blockade in mismatch repair-deficient tumors. Study-level information: All were previously treated, progressing patients with about a dozen mismatch repair-deficient cancer types.

CDR1 and CDR2 from the germline V gene are LNHDA and SQIVND (reference sequence). V dropped 2 bases and J dropped 6; count of bases not matched to a gene: 9. The CDR3 spans 15 residues. Clones were sequenced by immunoSEQ multiplex PCR, and TCRdb holds only the in-frame ones, with some missing. The sample yields under 85,000 clones, approximately 82% seen once. All patients were mismatch repair deficient, assessed by either PCR or immunohistochemistry. TCRs were sequenced from three patients responding to pembrolizumab. This clone was observed a single time. The target antigen is unknown. General observations from the study: Tumor-resident clones, often undetectable pretreatment in blood, expanded then contracted after pembrolizumab.

Material: peripheral blood, obtained 2 weeks after starting pembrolizumab. The source is an adult with mismatch repair-deficient cancer. The V and J genes are TRBV19 and TRBJ2-7; 8 bases are shared with TRBD2. The CDR3 region is CASSISGTSSAEQYF. The DNA of the CDR3 is TGTGCCAGTAGTATAAGTGGGACTAGTTCTGCCGAGCAGTACTTC.